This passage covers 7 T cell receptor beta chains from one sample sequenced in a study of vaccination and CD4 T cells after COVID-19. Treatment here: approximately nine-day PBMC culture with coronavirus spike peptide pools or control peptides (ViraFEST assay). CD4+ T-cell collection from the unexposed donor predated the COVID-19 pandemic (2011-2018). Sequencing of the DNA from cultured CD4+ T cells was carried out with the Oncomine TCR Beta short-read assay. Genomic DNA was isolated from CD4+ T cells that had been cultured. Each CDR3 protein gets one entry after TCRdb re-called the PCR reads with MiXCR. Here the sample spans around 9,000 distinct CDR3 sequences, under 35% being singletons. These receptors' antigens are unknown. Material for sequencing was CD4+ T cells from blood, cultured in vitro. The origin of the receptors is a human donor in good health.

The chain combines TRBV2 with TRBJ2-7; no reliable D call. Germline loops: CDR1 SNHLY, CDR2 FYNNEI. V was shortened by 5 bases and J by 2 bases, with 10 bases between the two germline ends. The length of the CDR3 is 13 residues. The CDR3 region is CASSPTRTYEQYF. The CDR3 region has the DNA TGTGCCAGCAGTCCGACACGAACCTACGAGCAGTACTTC.

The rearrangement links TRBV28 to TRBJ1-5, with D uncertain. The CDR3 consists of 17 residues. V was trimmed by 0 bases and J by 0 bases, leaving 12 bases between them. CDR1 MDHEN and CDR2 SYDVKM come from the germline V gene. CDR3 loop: CASSLWARNDSNQPQHF. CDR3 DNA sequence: TGTGCCAGCAGTTTATGGGCCCGAAACGATAGCAATCAGCCCCAGCATTTT. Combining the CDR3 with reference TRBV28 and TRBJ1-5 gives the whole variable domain DVKVTQSSRYLVKRTGEKVFLECVQDMDHENMFWYRQDPGLGLRLIYFSYDVKMKEKGDIPEGYSVSREKKERFSLILESASTNQTSMYLCASSLWARNDSNQPQHFGDGTRLSIL.

In DNA, the CDR3 is TGTGCCAGCAGTGGGGGACAGGGGGGGAATCAGCCCCAGCATTTT. Translation: CASSGGQGGNQPQHF. The chain uses TRBV27 and TRBJ1-5, with 11 bases matching TRBD1. V shed 5 bases and J 4 bases; nucleotides not matched to a gene: 4. The CDR3 is 15 amino acids. Germline V gene sequence: CDR1 MNHEY, CDR2 SMNVEV (reference sequence).

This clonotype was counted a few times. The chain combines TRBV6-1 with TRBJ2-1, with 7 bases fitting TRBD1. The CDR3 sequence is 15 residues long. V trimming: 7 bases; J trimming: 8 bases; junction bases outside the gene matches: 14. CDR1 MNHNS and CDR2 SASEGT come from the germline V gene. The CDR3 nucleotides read TGTGCCAGCATAGCCCGGGACAGAAAGATTGATGAGCAGTTCTTC. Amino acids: CASIARDRKIDEQFF.

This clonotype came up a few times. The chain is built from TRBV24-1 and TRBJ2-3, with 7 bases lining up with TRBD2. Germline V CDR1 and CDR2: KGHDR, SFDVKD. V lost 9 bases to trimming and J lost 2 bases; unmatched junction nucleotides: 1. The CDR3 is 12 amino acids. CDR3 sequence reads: CATGGDTDTQYF. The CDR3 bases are TGTGCCACCGGGGGGGACACAGATACGCAGTATTTT.

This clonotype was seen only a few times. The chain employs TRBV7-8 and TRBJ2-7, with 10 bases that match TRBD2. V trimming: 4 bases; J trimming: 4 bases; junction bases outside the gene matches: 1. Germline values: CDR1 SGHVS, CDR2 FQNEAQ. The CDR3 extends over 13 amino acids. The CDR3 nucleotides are TGTGCCAGCAGCTCGACTAGCGGGTACGAGCAGTACTTC. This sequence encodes CASSSTSGYEQYF.

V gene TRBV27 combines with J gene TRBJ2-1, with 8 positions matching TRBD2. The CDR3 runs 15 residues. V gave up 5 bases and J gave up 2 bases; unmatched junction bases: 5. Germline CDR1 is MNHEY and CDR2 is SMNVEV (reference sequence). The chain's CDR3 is CASSSGSGTYNEQFF. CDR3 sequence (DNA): TGTGCCAGCAGTAGCGGGAGTGGGACCTACAATGAGCAGTTCTTC.